The source of this TCR beta chain is a study of shared clonotypes between healthy human individuals. Profiling relied on immunoSEQ multiplex PCR, and the TCRdb table lists in-frame clones only, not all of them. The sample shows more than 2 million clones, around 93% of them seen only once. Naive CD8 populations comprised CD45RO-negative cells positively selected for CCR7, excluding terminally differentiated effector memory CD45RA+ cells. Germline V CDR1 and CDR2: SGHRS, YFSETQ. The CDR3 length is 14 residues. V dropped 4 bases and J dropped 2; count of bases not matched to a gene: 2. V gene TRBV5-1 combines with J gene TRBJ2-7; 11 positions match TRBD2. The specimen was naive CD8+ T cells from PBMCs. The sequence was obtained from a man aged 18 to 30 in good health. Some clones in this sample may be carry-over from other donors' samples. CDR3 in DNA: TGCGCCAGCAGCGGGGGACTAGCGGCCTACGAGCAGTACTTC. Residues: CASSGGLAAYEQYF.